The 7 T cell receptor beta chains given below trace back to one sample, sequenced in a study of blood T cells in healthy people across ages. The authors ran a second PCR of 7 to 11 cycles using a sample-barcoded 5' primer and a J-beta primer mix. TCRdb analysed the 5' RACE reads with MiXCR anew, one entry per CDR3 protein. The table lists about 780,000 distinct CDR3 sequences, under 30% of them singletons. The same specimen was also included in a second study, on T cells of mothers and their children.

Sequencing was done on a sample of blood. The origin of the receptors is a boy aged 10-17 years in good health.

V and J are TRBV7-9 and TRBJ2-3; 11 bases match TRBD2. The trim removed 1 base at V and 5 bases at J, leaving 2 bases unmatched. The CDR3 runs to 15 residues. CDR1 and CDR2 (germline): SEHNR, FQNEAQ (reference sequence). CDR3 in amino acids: CASSLVTSGGDTQYF. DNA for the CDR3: TGTGCCAGCAGCTTAGTTACTAGCGGGGGAGATACGCAGTATTTT. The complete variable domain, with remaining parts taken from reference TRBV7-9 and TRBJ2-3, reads DTGVSQNPRHKITKRGQNVTFRCDPISEHNRLYWYRQTLGQGPEFLTYFQNEAQLEKSRLLSDRFSAERPKGSFSTLEIQRTEQGDSAMYLCASSLVTSGGDTQYFGPGTRLTVL.

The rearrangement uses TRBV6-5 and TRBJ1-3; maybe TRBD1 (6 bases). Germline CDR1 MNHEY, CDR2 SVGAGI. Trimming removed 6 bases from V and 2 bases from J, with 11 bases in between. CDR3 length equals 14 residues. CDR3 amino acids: CASSPRQAGNTIYF. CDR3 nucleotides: TGTGCCAGCAGCCCCAGACAGGCTGGAAACACCATATATTTT.

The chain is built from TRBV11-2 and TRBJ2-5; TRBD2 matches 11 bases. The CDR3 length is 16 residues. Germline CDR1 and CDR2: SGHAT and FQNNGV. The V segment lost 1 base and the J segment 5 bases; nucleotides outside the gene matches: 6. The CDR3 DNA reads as TGTGCCAGCAGCTTAGTGTTAGCGGGGGGGCATGAGACCCAGTACTTC. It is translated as CASSLVLAGGHETQYF. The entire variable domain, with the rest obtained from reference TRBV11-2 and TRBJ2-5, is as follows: EAGVAQSPRYKIIEKRQSVAFWCNPISGHATLYWYQQILGQGPKLLIQFQNNGVVDDSQLPKDRFSAERLKGVDSTLKIQPAKLEDSAVYLCASSLVLAGGHETQYFGPGTRLLVL.

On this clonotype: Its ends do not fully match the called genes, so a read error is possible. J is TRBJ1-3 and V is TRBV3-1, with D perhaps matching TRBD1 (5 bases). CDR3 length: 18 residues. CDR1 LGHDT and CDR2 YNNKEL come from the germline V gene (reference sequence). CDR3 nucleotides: TGTGCCAGCAGCCAATCCCTTCTGGGGACCGGCTCTGGAGACACCATATATTTT. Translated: CASSQSLLGTGSGDTIYF.

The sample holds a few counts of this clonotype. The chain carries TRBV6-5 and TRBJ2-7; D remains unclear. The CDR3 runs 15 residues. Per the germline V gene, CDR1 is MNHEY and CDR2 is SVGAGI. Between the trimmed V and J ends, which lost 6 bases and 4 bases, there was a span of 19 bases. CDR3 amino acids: CASRSPSTAKYEQYF. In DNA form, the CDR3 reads TGTGCCAGCAGATCCCCGAGCACCGCTAAATACGAGCAGTACTTC.

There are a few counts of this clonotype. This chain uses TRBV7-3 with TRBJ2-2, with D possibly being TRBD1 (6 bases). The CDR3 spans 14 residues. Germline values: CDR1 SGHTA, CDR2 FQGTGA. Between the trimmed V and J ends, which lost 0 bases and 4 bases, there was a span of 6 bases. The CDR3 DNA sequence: TGTGCCAGCAGCTTAACGGGGGCCACCGGGGAGCTGTTTTTT. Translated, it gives CASSLTGATGELFF.

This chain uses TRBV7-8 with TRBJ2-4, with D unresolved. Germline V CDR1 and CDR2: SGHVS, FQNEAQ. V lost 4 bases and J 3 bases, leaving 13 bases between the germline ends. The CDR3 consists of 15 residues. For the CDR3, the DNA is TGTGCCAGCAGCTGGACGCGGAGTGGCAAAAACATTCAGTACTTC. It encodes CASSWTRSGKNIQYF.